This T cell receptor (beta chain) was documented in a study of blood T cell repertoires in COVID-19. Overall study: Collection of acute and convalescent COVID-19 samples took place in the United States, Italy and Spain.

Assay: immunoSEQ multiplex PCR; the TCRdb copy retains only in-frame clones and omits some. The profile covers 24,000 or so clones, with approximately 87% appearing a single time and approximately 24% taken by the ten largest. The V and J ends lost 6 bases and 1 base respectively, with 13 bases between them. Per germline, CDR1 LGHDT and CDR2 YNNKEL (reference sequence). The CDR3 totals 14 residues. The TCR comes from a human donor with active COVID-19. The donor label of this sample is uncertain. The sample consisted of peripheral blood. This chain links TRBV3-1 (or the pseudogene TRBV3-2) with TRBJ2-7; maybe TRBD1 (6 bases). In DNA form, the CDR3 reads TGTGCCAGCAGACCGACAGGTTCTTCCTACGAGCAGTACTTC. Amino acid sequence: CASRPTGSSYEQYF.